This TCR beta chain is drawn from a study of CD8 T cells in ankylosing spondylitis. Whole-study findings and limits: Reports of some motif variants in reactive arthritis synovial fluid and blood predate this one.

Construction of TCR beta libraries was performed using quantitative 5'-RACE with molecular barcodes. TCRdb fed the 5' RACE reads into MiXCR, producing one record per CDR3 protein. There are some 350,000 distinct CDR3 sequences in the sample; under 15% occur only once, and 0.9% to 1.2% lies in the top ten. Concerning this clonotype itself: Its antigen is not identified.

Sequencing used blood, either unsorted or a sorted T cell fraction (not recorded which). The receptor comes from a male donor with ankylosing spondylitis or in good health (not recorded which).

The CDR3 reads CASSLPPGLAGINEQFF. CDR3 bases: TGCGCCAGCAGCCTGCCCCCCGGACTAGCGGGGATCAATGAGCAGTTCTTC. The V gene is TRBV5-1, the J gene TRBJ2-1, with TRBD2 identical over 12 bases. Germline loops: CDR1 SGHRS, CDR2 YFSETQ. The J segment lost 6 bases and the V segment lost 4 bases, leaving 11 bases of the junction unmatched. There are 17 residues in the CDR3.